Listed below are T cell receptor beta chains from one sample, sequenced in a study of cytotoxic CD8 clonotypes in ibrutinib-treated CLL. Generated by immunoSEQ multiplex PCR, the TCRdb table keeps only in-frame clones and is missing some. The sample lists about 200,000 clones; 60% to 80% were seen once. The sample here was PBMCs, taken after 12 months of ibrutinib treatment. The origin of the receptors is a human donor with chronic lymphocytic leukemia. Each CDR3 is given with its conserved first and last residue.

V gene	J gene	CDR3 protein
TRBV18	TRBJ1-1	CASSPNGGIIAEAFF
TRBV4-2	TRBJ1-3	CASSRDRGRGNTIYF
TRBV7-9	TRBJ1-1	CASSLGRGNEAFF
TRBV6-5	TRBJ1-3	CASSYSQSGNTIYF
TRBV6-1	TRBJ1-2	CASDGTANYGYTF
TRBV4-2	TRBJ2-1	CASSQNPSGSNEQFF
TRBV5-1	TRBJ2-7	CASSAGLPNYEQYF
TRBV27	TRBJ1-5	CASSLFSGQGNQPQHF
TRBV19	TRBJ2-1	CASRLAGSYNEQFF
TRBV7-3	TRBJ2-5	CASSLQPAGMETQYF
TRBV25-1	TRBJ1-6	CASSAQSTYNSPLHF
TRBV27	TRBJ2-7	CASSLLAGAHYEQYF
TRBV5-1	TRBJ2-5	CASTALGVVGQETQYF
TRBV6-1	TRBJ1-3	CASSEKYGEGNTIYF
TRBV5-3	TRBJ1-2	CARSLGPQVDYGYTF
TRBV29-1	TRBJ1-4	CSVTLAVGEKLFF
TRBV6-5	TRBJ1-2	CASSYRRGLYGYTF
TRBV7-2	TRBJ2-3	CASSLRTSGPLF
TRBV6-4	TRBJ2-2	CASSDSTSTGELFF
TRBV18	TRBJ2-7	CASSPRGTGDYEQYF